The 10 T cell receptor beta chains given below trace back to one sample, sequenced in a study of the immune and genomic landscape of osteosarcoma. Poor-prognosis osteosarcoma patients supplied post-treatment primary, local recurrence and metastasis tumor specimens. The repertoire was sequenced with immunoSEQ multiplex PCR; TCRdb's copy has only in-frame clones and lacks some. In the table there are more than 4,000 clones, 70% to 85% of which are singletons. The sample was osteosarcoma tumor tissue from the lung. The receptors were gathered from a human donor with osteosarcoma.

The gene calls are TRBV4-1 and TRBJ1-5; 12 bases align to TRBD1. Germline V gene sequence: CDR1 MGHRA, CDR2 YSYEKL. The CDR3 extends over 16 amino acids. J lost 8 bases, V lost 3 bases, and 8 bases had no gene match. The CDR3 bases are TGCGCCAGCAGCCAGGGGGACAGGGGGCTGGAGGAGCCCCAGCATTTT. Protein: CASSQGDRGLEEPQHF.

The CDR3 spells CASSVLGTNIEAFF. CDR3 sequence (DNA): TGTGCCAGCAGCGTGCTTGGGACGAATATTGAAGCTTTCTTT. The chain combines TRBV7-9 with TRBJ1-1; D may be TRBD1 (5 bases). Trimming cost V 5 bases and J 7 bases, with 17 bases left between them. The germline CDR1 and CDR2 sequences are SEHNR and FQNEAQ (reference sequence). The CDR3 is 14 amino acids.

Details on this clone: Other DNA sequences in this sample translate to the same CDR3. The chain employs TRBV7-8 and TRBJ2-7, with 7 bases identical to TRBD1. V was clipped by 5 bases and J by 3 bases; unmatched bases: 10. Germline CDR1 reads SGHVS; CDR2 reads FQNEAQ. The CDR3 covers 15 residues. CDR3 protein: CASSPRQGPSYEQYF. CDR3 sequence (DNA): TGTGCCAGCAGCCCCCGACAGGGACCGAGCTACGAGCAGTACTTC.

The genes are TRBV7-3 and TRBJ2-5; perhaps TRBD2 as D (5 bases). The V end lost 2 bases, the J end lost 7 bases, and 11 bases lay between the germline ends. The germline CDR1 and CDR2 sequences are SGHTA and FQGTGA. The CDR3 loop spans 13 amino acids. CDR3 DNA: TGTGCCAGCAGCTTAGAGGCCGGAGGGACCCAGTACTTC. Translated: CASSLEAGGTQYF.

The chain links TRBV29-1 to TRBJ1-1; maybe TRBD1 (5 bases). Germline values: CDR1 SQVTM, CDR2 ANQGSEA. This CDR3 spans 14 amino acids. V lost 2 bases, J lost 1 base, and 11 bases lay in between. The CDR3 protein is CSVEKGNWNTEAFF. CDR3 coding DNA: TGCAGCGTTGAAAAGGGGAACTGGAACACTGAAGCTTTCTTT.

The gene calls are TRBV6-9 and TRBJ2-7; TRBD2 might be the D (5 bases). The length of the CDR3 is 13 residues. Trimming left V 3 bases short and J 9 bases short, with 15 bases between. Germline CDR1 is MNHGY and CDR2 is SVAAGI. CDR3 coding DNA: TGTGCCAGCAGTTACGTCGCGAGGGTGGTGCAGTACTTC. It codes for CASSYVARVVQYF.

CDR3 region: CASSTGNEKLFF. As DNA, the CDR3 is TGTGCCAGCAGCACCGGGAATGAAAAACTGTTTTTT. The V call is TRBV11-2, the J call TRBJ1-4; no clear D. Germline V gene data show CDR1 as SGHAT and CDR2 as FQNNGV. The CDR3 sequence is 12 residues long. The germline V and J ends were trimmed by 5 bases and 5 bases, with 6 bases remaining between them.

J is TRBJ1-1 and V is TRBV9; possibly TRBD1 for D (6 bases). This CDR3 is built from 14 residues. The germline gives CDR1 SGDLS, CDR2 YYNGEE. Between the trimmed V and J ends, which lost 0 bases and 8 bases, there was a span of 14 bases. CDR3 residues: CASSVVGQSREAFF. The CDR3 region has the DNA TGTGCCAGCAGCGTAGTTGGACAGAGTAGGGAAGCTTTCTTT.

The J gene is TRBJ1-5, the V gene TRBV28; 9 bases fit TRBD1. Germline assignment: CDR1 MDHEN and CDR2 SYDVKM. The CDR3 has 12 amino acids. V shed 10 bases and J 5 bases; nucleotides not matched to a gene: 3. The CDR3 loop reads CAIRQGDQPQHF. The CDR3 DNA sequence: TGTGCCATCCGACAGGGGGATCAGCCCCAGCATTTT.

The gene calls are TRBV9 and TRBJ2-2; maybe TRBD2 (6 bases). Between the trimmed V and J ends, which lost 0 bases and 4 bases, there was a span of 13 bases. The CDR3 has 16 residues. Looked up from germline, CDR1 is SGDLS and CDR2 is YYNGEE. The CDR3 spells CASSVVPGAGTGELFF. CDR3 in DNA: TGTGCCAGCAGCGTAGTTCCGGGAGCGGGCACCGGGGAGCTGTTTTTT. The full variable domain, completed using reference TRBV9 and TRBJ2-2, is DSGVTQTPKHLITATGQRVTLRCSPRSGDLSVYWYQQSLDQGLQFLIQYYNGEERAKGNILERFSAQQFPDLHSELNLSSLELGDSALYFCASSVVPGAGTGELFFGEGSRLTVL.